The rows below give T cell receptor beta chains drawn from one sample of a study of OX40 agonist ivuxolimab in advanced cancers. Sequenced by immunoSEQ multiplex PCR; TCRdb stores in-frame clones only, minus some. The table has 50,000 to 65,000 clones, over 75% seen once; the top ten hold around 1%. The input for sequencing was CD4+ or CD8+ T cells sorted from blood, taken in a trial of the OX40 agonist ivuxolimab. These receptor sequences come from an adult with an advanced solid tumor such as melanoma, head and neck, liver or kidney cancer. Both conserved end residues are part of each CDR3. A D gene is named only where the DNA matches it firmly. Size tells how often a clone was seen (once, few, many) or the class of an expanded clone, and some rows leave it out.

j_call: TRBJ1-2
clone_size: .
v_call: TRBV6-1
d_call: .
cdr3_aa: CASLERGGDGYTF
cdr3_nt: TGTGCCAGTCTGGAAAGAGGGGGGGATGGCTACACCTTC

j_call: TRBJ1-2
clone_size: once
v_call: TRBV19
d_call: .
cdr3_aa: CASSIAGGGYTF
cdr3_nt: TGTGCCAGTAGTATCGCCGGGGGTGGCTACACCTTC

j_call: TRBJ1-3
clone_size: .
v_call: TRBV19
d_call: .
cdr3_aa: CASSTGRGSGNTIYF
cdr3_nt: TGTGCCAGTAGTACAGGGAGGGGATCTGGAAACACCATATATTTT

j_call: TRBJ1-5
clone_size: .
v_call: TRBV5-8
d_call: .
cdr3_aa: CASSRGERGQPQHF
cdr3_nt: TGTGCCAGCAGCCGAGGAGAGAGGGGTCAGCCCCAGCATTTT

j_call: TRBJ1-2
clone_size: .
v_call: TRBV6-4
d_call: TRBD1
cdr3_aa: CASSVVGTGDYGYTF
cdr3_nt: TGTGCCAGCAGTGTTGTGGGGACAGGGGACTATGGCTACACCTTC

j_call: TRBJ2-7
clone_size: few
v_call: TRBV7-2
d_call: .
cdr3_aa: CASSPQGMETYEQYF
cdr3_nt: TGTGCCAGCAGCCCACAGGGAATGGAAACCTACGAGCAGTACTTC

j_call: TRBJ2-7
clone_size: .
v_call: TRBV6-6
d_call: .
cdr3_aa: CASSHGGFPLYEQYF
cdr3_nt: TGTGCCAGCAGTCACGGGGGTTTCCCTCTCTACGAGCAGTACTTC

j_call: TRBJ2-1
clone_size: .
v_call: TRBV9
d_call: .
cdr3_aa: CASSDRAGEQFF
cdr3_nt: TGTGCCAGCAGCGACAGGGCGGGTGAGCAGTTCTTC

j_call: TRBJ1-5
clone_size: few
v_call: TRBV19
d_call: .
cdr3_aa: CASSGSGSNQPQHF
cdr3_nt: TGTGCCAGTAGTGGGTCCGGGAGCAATCAGCCCCAGCATTTT

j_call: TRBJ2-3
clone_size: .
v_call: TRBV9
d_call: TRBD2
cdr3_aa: CASSVATSGGNTDTQYF
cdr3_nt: TGTGCCAGCAGCGTAGCAACTAGCGGGGGGAACACAGATACGCAGTATTTT

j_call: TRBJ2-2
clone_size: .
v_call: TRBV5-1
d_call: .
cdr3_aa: CASSLTWGSSGELFF
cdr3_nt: TGCGCCAGCAGCTTGACTTGGGGCAGTTCCGGGGAGCTGTTTTTT

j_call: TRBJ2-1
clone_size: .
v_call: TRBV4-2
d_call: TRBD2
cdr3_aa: CASSQDRLAGVHEQFF
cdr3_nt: TGTGCCAGCAGCCAAGATCGGCTAGCGGGGGTCCATGAGCAGTTCTTC

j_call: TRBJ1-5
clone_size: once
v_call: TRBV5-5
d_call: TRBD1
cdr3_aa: CASSSQPRGQGVYQPQHF
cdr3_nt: TGTGCCAGCAGCTCACAGCCTAGGGGACAGGGGGTATATCAGCCCCAGCATTTT

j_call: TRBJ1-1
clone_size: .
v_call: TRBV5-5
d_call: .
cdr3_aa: CASSFYGSYGSSTEAFF
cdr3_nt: TGTGCCAGCAGCTTTTATGGGTCTTACGGAAGTAGCACTGAAGCTTTCTTT

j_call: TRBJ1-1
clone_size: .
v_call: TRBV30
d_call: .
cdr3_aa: CAWSPLGSMNTEAFF
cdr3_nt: TGTGCCTGGAGTCCACTCGGCAGTATGAACACTGAAGCTTTCTTT

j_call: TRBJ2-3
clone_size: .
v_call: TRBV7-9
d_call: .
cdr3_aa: CASSLGASVTDTQYF
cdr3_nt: TGTGCCAGCAGCTTAGGTGCTTCTGTAACAGATACGCAGTATTTT

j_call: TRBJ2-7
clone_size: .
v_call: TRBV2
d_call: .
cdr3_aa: CASTRTEGEQYF
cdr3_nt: TGTGCCAGCACCAGGACAGAAGGCGAGCAGTACTTC

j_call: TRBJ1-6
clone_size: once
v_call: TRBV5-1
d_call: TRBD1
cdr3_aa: CASSLAGQGYSPLHF
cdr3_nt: TGCGCCAGCAGCTTGGCCGGACAGGGGTATTCACCCCTCCACTTT

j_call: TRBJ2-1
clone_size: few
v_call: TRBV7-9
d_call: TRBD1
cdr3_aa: CASSFDRAYGTAQFF
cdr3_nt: TGTGCCAGCAGCTTCGACAGGGCCTACGGGACGGCGCAGTTCTTC

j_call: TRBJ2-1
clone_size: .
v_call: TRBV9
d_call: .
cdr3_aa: CASSVVPDWGYNEQFF
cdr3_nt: TGTGCCAGCAGCGTAGTTCCAGACTGGGGTTACAATGAGCAGTTCTTC

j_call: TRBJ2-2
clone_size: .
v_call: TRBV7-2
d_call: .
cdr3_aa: CASSLYPGTPNTGELFF
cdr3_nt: TGTGCCAGCAGCTTGTATCCCGGGACACCGAACACCGGGGAGCTGTTTTTT

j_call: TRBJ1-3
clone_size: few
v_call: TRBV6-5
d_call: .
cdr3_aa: CASRPGSSGNTIYF
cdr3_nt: TGTGCCAGCAGGCCGGGAAGCTCTGGAAACACCATATATTTT

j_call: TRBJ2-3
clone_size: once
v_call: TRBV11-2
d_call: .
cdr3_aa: CASSFGIGNADTQYF
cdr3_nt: TGTGCCAGCAGCTTTGGAATAGGGAACGCAGATACGCAGTATTTT

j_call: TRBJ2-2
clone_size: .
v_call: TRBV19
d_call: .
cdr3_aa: CASTTGKNTGELFF
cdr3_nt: TGTGCCAGTACCACAGGGAAGAACACCGGGGAGCTGTTTTTT

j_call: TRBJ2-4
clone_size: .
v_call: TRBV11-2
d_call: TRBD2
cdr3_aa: CASSSRTSGVAKNIQYF
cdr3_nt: TGTGCCAGCAGCTCACGGACTAGCGGTGTGGCCAAAAACATTCAGTACTTC

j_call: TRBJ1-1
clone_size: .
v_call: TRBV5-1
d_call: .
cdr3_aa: CASSRDGQNTEAFF
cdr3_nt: TGCGCCAGCAGCCGGGACGGACAGAACACTGAAGCTTTCTTT

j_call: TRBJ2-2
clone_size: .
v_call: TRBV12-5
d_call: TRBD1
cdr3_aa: CASGPGQGVGELFF
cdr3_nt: TGTGCTAGTGGGCCGGGACAGGGAGTCGGGGAGCTGTTTTTT

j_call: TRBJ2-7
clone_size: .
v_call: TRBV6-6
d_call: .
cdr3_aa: CASSPPGALPYEQYF
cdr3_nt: TGTGCCAGCAGCCCCCCAGGGGCACTGCCCTACGAGCAGTACTTC

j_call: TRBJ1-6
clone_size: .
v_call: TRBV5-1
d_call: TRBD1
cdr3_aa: CASSLGQGYAPLHF
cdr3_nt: TGCGCCAGCAGCCTGGGACAGGGCTACGCACCCCTCCACTTT

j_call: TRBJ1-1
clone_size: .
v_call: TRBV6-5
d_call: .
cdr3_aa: CASSDRFGSEAFF
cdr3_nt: TGTGCCAGCAGTGATCGATTTGGGTCTGAAGCTTTCTTT

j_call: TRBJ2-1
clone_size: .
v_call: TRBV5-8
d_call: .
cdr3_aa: CASGEISYNEQFF
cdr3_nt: TGTGCCAGCGGGGAAATCTCCTACAATGAGCAGTTCTTC

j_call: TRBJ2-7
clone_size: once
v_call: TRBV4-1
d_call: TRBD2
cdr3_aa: CASSHPPGLAGDRYEQYF
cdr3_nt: TGCGCCAGCAGCCACCCCCCGGGACTAGCGGGGGACCGCTACGAGCAGTACTTC

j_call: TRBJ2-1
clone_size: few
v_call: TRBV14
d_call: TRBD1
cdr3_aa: CASRPTGGDINEQFF
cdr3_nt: TGTGCCAGCAGACCGACAGGGGGCGACATAAATGAGCAGTTCTTC

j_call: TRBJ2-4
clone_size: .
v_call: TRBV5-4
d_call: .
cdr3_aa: CASSLAGDRAKNIQYF
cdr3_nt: TGTGCCAGCAGCTTGGCCGGGGATAGAGCCAAAAACATTCAGTACTTC

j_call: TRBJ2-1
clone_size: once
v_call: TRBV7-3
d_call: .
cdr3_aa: CASSLNLKGDNEQFF
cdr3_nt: TGTGCCAGCAGCTTAAACTTGAAGGGGGACAATGAGCAGTTCTTC

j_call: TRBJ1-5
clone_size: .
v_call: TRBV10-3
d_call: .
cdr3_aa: CAISVGREGWNQPQHF
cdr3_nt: TGTGCCATCAGTGTCGGAAGGGAAGGCTGGAATCAGCCCCAGCATTTT

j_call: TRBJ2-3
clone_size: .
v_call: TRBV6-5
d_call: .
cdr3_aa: CASSYAASTDTQYF
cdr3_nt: TGTGCCAGCAGTTACGCCGCTAGCACAGATACGCAGTATTTT

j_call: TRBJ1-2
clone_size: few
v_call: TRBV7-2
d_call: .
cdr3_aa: CASRPQNYGYTF
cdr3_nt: TGTGCCAGCAGACCACAGAACTATGGCTACACCTTC

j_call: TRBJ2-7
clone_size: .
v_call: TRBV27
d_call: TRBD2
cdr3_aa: CASSTSGVGFYEQYF
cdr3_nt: TGTGCCAGCAGTACTAGCGGGGTAGGATTTTACGAGCAGTACTTC

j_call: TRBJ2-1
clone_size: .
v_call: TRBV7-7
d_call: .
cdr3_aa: CASSPGIWYNEQFF
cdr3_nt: TGTGCCAGCAGCCCAGGGATTTGGTACAATGAGCAGTTCTTC

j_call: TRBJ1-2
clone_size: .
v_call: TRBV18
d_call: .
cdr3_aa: CASSPRTDTGYTF
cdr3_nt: TGTGCCAGCTCACCTAGGACCGATACGGGCTACACCTTC

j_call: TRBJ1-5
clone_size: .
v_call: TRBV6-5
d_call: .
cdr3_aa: CAVRDSNQPQHF
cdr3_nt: TGTGCCGTTCGGGATAGCAATCAGCCCCAGCATTTT

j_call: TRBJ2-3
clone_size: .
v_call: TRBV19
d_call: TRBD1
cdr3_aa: CATRQGQGHTDTQYF
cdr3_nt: TGTGCCACCCGCCAAGGACAGGGTCACACAGATACGCAGTATTTT

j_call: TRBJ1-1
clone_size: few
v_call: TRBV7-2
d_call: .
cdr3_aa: CASSLDRKSEAFF
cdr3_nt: TGTGCCAGCAGCTTAGACAGGAAGTCTGAAGCTTTCTTT

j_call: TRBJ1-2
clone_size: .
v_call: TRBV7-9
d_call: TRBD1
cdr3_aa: CASSAGQGAYGYTF
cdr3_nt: TGTGCCAGCAGCGCCGGACAGGGAGCCTATGGCTACACCTTC

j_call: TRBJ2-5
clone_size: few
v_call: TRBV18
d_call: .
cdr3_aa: CASSPPTSYQETQYF
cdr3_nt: TGTGCCAGCTCACCACCGACCTCGTACCAAGAGACCCAGTACTTC

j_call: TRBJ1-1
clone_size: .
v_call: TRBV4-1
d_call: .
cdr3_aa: CASSQGGRTGRFSEAFF
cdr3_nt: TGCGCCAGCAGCCAAGGCGGGAGGACGGGTCGTTTTTCGGAAGCTTTCTTT

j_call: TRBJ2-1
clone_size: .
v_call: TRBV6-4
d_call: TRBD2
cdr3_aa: CASSVAGGRNEQFF
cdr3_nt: TGTGCCAGCAGTGTCGCGGGGGGGCGTAATGAGCAGTTCTTC

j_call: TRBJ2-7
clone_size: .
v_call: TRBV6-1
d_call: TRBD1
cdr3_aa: CASRARTGPSYEQYF
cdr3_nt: TGTGCCAGCAGAGCGAGGACAGGGCCCTCCTACGAGCAGTACTTC

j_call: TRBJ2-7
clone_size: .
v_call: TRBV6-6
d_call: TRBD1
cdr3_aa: CASRSGTGFWGYEQYF
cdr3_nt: TGTGCCAGCAGATCCGGGACAGGTTTTTGGGGCTACGAGCAGTACTTC

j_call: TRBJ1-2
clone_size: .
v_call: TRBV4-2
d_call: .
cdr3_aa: CASSQDFGDSSYGYTF
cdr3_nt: TGTGCCAGCAGCCAAGATTTCGGGGATTCCAGCTATGGCTACACCTTC

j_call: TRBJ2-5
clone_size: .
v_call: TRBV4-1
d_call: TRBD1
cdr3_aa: CASSSRTGVGETQYF
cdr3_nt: TGCGCCAGCAGCTCACGGACAGGGGTCGGGGAGACCCAGTACTTC

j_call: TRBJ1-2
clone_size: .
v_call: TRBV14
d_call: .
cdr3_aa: CASSQAGPYGYTF
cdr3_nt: TGTGCCAGCAGCCAAGCCGGCCCCTATGGCTACACCTTC

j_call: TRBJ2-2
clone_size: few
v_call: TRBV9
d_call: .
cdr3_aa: CASSWRGNTGELFF
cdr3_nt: TGTGCCAGCAGCTGGCGCGGGAACACCGGGGAGCTGTTTTTT

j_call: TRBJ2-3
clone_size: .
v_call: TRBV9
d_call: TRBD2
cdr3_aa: CASSVGGTSGGTDTQYF
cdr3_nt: TGTGCCAGCAGCGTAGGAGGAACTAGCGGGGGTACAGATACGCAGTATTTT